This T cell receptor beta chain originates from a study of Ad26.COV2.S vaccination and SARS-CoV-2 variants. Study-level background: It was the COV1001 Ad26.COV2.S trial arm that included the donor.

Measured with immunoSEQ multiplex PCR; TCRdb has only the in-frame clones, and not every one. This table holds hundreds of thousands of clones, 87% found once. CDR3 size: 16 residues. V lost 0 bases and J 0 bases, leaving 10 bases between the germline ends. Germline V gene sequence: CDR1 SGDLS, CDR2 YYNGEE. Study observations and caveats: Substantial post-vaccination breadth of spike-specific CD8+ and CD4+ T cell responses was reported.

This sample's treatment: around 19 received Ad26.COV2.S at low or high dose, single or two shots; roughly 5 received placebo; per-sample allocation not given. Specimen acquisition occurred on day 63 following the initial vaccine or placebo injection. In regard to this clone: Its antigen is still unknown.

The sample in question was peripheral blood, obtained in a trial of Ad26.COV2.S vaccine versus placebo. The chain employs TRBV9 and TRBJ1-3, with unresolved D. The clonotype originates from a person between 18 and 59 years old who received the Ad26.COV2.S COVID-19 vaccine or a placebo. CDR3 loop: CASSVAPDPSGNTIYF. In nucleotides, the CDR3 is TGTGCCAGCAGCGTAGCTCCGGATCCCTCTGGAAACACCATATATTTT. Full variable domain (missing parts from reference TRBV9 and TRBJ1-3): DSGVTQTPKHLITATGQRVTLRCSPRSGDLSVYWYQQSLDQGLQFLIQYYNGEERAKGNILERFSAQQFPDLHSELNLSSLELGDSALYFCASSVAPDPSGNTIYFGEGSWLTVV.